This T cell receptor (beta chain) was observed in a study of CD8 T cells in ankylosing spondylitis. Study-wide results and caveats: What seemed typical of ankylosing spondylitis blood was a TCR beta motif built from fewer than ten highly homologous variants.

V shed 6 bases, J shed 4 bases, and the junction held 15 bases outside the gene matches. Germline lookup yields CDR1 MNHEY and CDR2 SMNVEV (reference sequence). The CDR3 sequence is 16 residues long. In its sample, this clonotype was seen a few times. What it binds is not known. MiXCR was run by TCRdb on the 5' RACE reads, yielding one entry per CDR3 protein. This table has roughly 700,000 distinct CDR3 sequences, roughly 19% appearing once. The receptor comes from a male donor with ankylosing spondylitis. Sample: blood, either unsorted or a sorted T cell fraction (not recorded which). This chain joins TRBV27 and TRBJ2-7; 7 bases map to TRBD1. In nucleotides, the CDR3 is TGTGCCAGCAGCTCCGAACGCCGGGACAGACTTTACGAGCAGTACTTC. Its translation: CASSSERRDRLYEQYF.